The sequence of this T cell receptor beta chain was determined in a study of T-cell memory formation after mild COVID-19. General study findings and limits: Second-wave clones peaking on day 37 lacked confirmed SARS-CoV-2 specificity.

As concerns this clonotype: The target antigen is unknown.

This CDR3 is 17 amino acids long. The trim removed 6 bases at V and 4 bases at J, leaving 12 bases unmatched. TCRdb re-derived calls from the 5' RACE reads in MiXCR, one entry per CDR3 protein. The repertoire holds approximately 150,000 distinct CDR3 sequences, 19% seen once, with 2% to 2.5% in the top ten. Sequenced material: PBMCs or a T cell subset sorted from them (not recorded which). This chain uses TRBV12-3 or TRBV12-4 with TRBJ2-3; 11 bases agree with TRBD2. The TCR comes from an adult woman who had mild COVID-19 (a few samples of this study predate the infection). Cell type and time point are not known. DNA of the CDR3: TGTGCCAGCAGGTGGGCTAGCGGGGGGCACCCAGCAGATACGCAGTATTTT. Protein product: CASRWASGGHPADTQYF.